The T cell receptor (beta chain) described here comes from a study of blood T cell repertoires in COVID-19. Study in general: Specimens from acute and convalescent COVID-19 originated in the United States, Italy and Spain.

Libraries were prepared by immunoSEQ multiplex PCR; TCRdb keeps only in-frame clonotypes and omits some of them. Of 85,000 to 95,000 clones listed, over 75% were seen once; the top ten hold around 7%. The germline CDR1 and CDR2 sequences are SGHTA and FQGTGA. Germline trimming cut 6 bases from V and 4 bases from J; bases unmatched to any gene: 7. CDR3 length equals 14 residues. This clonotype originated in a man between 70 and 80 years old with acute or convalescent COVID-19. The chain is built from TRBV7-3 and TRBJ2-5; 8 nucleotides agree with TRBD2. The sample was peripheral blood. CDR3 protein: CASSSWAGGETQYF. The DNA of the CDR3 is TGTGCCAGCAGTTCGTGGGCGGGAGGAGAGACCCAGTACTTC.